Listed here are 26 T cell receptor beta chains from one sample, sequenced in a study of T cells after yellow fever vaccination. TCRdb re-derived calls from the 5' RACE reads in MiXCR, one entry per CDR3 protein. The sample includes 300,000 to 350,000 distinct CDR3 sequences, 9.5% to 12% of them seen just once. The sequences come from CD4+ T cells sorted from PBMCs, collected 45 days after the yellow fever booster vaccination. The receptors shown here come from a man between 18 and 29 years old who received the YFV17D yellow fever vaccine.

DNA for the CDR3: TGTGCCAGCAGCAAAGAATTGGGGGATCATTCACCCCTCCACTTT. The encoded protein is CASSKELGDHSPLHF. The V gene is TRBV21-1, the J gene TRBJ1-6; TRBD1, as called in the table, went unchecked against the DNA. TRBV21-1 is noted as a pseudogene. There are 15 residues in the CDR3.

This clonotype was counted at least ten times. The chain links TRBV7-6 to TRBJ2-5, with 11 positions matching TRBD2. This CDR3 comprises 18 residues. From germline, CDR1 is SGHVS and CDR2 FNYEAQ. J was trimmed by 2 bases and V by 0 bases; bases with no gene match: 8. CDR3 region: CASSLASSGGPKQETQYF. For the CDR3, the DNA is TGTGCCAGCAGCTTAGCCTCTAGCGGGGGGCCGAAGCAAGAGACCCAGTACTTC.

The chain is built from TRBV4-2 and TRBJ2-3, with D possibly matching TRBD1 (7 bases). CDR1 and CDR2 (germline): LGHNA, YNFKEQ. With 1 base removed from V and 1 base from J, the gap between germline ends came to 12 bases. The CDR3 has 16 residues. CDR3 in DNA: TGTGCCAGCAGCCAAGCTGGCAGGGGGGGCACAGATACGCAGTATTTT. Translated, it gives CASSQAGRGGTDTQYF.

This clonotype showed up many times. V gene TRBV5-1 combines with J gene TRBJ2-5; 8 bases are shared with TRBD1. Germline V gene lookup returns CDR1 SGHRS and CDR2 YFSETQ. The J segment lost 2 bases and the V segment lost 4 bases, leaving 4 bases of the junction unmatched. The CDR3 contains 14 residues. The CDR3 DNA follows: TGCGCCAGCAGCCTACAGGGGGGACAAGAGACCCAGTACTTC. It codes for CASSLQGGQETQYF.

This sequence joins TRBV6-2 or TRBV6-3 and TRBJ2-7; TRBD2 agrees at 8 bases. Germline trimming cut 11 bases from V and 3 bases from J; bases unmatched to any gene: 21. Germline V gives CDR1 MNHEY, CDR2 SVGEGT. This CDR3 contains 17 residues. This CDR3 is CALRSRLAHLRGYEQYV. The CDR3 nucleotides read TGTGCCCTTCGAAGCCGACTAGCGCATCTTAGGGGCTACGAGCAGTACGTC.

CDR3 sequence: CASSQGGRHGYTF. In nucleotides, the CDR3 is TGTGCCAGCAGCCAAGGAGGGAGGCATGGCTACACCTTC. The chain has TRBV3-1 and TRBJ1-2; no clear D gene. Germline V CDR1 and CDR2: LGHDT, YNNKEL (reference sequence). V was clipped by 1 base and J by 6 bases, with 9 bases between them. The CDR3 is made up of 13 amino acids.

This clonotype was counted many times. The chain combines TRBV7-2 with TRBJ2-5; 13 nucleotides agree with TRBD2. J was trimmed by 2 bases and V by 5 bases; bases with no gene match: 11. The CDR3 is 18 amino acids. Per germline, CDR1 SGHTA and CDR2 FQGNSA. CDR3 in DNA: TGTGCCAGCAGCCCGGGCGCCACTAGCGGGGGGGGACAAGAGACCCAGTACTTC. The encoded protein is CASSPGATSGGGQETQYF.

This clonotype appeared many times. The chain uses TRBV5-1 and TRBJ2-5, with 11 bases matching TRBD2. Trimming took 2 bases from V and 2 from J; bases not matched to a gene: 2. The V gene's germline CDR1 is SGHRS and CDR2 YFSETQ. This CDR3 has 15 amino acids. CDR3 protein: CASSFLAGGQETQYF. The DNA of the CDR3 is TGCGCCAGCAGCTTTCTAGCGGGGGGTCAAGAGACCCAGTACTTC.

The chain couples TRBV7-8 to TRBJ2-3; the D gene is possibly TRBD2 (5 bases). V was trimmed by 2 bases and J by 4 bases, leaving 13 bases between them. The CDR3 has 15 amino acids. Germline CDR1 SGHVS, CDR2 FQNEAQ. The CDR3 region is CASSLSSFGADTQYF. In DNA, the CDR3 is TGTGCCAGCAGCTTATCCAGTTTCGGGGCAGATACGCAGTATTTT.

The genes are TRBV5-8 and TRBJ2-5; maybe TRBD2 (6 bases). This CDR3 spans 15 amino acids. Per germline, CDR1 SGHTS and CDR2 YDEGEE. Deletions cut 4 bases from V and 1 base from J, with 14 bases between. The CDR3 DNA sequence: TGTGCCAGCAGCAGAGATCCAGCGGGCCAAGAGACCCAGTACTTC. As protein: CASSRDPAGQETQYF.

The chain carries TRBV12-3 or TRBV12-4 and TRBJ2-3; 11 nucleotides match TRBD2. This CDR3 has 16 residues. The ends lost 6 bases at V and 1 base at J; junction bases unmatched: 6. CDR3 nucleotides: TGTGCCAGCAGATCATCACTAGCGGGGGGCACAGATACGCAGTATTTT. Translation gives CASRSSLAGGTDTQYF.

This clonotype was observed a handful of times. The chain couples TRBV7-8 to TRBJ1-4; 8 bases fit TRBD1. V gave up 1 base and J gave up 0 bases; unmatched junction bases: 7. Germline assignment: CDR1 SGHVS and CDR2 FQNEAQ. The CDR3 contains 18 residues. The CDR3 loop reads CASSLVAGGAATNEKLFF. The CDR3 nucleotides are TGTGCCAGCAGCTTAGTGGCAGGGGGCGCGGCAACTAATGAAAAACTGTTTTTT.

This clonotype turned up a few times. V gene TRBV6-2 or TRBV6-3 combines with J gene TRBJ2-5; D is perhaps TRBD2 (6 bases). V shed 5 bases and J shed 4 bases, with 26 bases lying between them. Looked up from germline, CDR1 is MNHEY and CDR2 is SVGEGT. The CDR3 is made up of 18 amino acids. The CDR3 spells CASSRRPDSGHLGETQYF. The DNA for the CDR3 is TGTGCCAGCAGTCGACGACCGGATAGCGGACATCTGGGAGAGACCCAGTACTTC.

The chain carries TRBV9 and TRBJ2-1; D tentatively reads TRBD1 or TRBD2 (5 bases each). V was cut by 0 bases and J by 10 bases, with 14 bases left in between. The CDR3 runs 14 residues. Germline V gene data show CDR1 as SGDLS and CDR2 as YYNGEE. CDR3 amino acids: CASSVVGTPGEQFF. In DNA form, the CDR3 reads TGTGCCAGCAGCGTAGTTGGGACGCCCGGGGAGCAGTTCTTC.

This clonotype was counted a few times. The chain links TRBV10-3 to TRBJ1-4; maybe TRBD1 (6 bases). Germline V gene data show CDR1 as ENHRY and CDR2 as SYGVKD. The CDR3 length is 16 residues. Trimming cost V 5 bases and J 7 bases, with 20 bases left between them. DNA of the CDR3: TGTGCCATCAGTACTGGACAGCGTGGGGGTGGTGAAAAACTGTTTTTT. Amino acids: CAISTGQRGGGEKLFF.

This clonotype was detected ten times or more. The chain employs TRBV7-2 and TRBJ2-5; D is unclear. V lost 6 bases to trimming and J lost 5 bases, with 16 bases between them. Looked up from germline, CDR1 is SGHTA and CDR2 is FQGNSA. This CDR3 is built from 14 residues. CDR3 region: CASSPRWAVETQYF. The DNA for the CDR3 is TGTGCCAGCAGTCCCCGGTGGGCAGTTGAGACCCAGTACTTC.

This clonotype was counted between two and nine times. The chain uses TRBV9 and TRBJ1-1, with D possibly TRBD1 on 6 matching bases. V gave up 1 base and J gave up 6 bases, with 19 bases separating them. Germline V lookup: CDR1 SGDLS, CDR2 YYNGEE. The CDR3 spans 16 residues. The CDR3 loop is CASSVRVWDIPSEAFF. The CDR3 DNA follows: TGTGCCAGCAGCGTAAGAGTGTGGGACATACCCTCTGAAGCTTTCTTT.

This clonotype has ten or more counts. V and J are TRBV6-2 or TRBV6-3 and TRBJ2-5, with D possibly TRBD2 on 7 matching bases. Trimming shortened V by 5 bases and J by 4 bases, and 14 bases separated the two germline ends. CDR3 size: 14 residues. Germline V gene data show CDR1 as MNHEY and CDR2 as SVGEGT. The CDR3, as DNA: TGTGCCAGCAGTCCGGGCGGGGGCCCAGAGACCCAGTACTTC. It specifies CASSPGGGPETQYF.

The rearrangement links TRBV14 to TRBJ1-2; no reliable D call. This CDR3 has 13 residues. V lost 1 base to trimming and J lost 7 bases, with 10 bases between them. The V gene's germline CDR1 is SGHDN and CDR2 FVKESK. CDR3 amino acids: CASSQGAEGGYTF. CDR3 DNA: TGTGCCAGCAGCCAAGGAGCTGAGGGTGGCTACACCTTC.

This clonotype was seen only a few times. V usage is TRBV5-4 and J usage is TRBJ2-5; 9 bases line up with TRBD1. Trimming removed 4 bases from V and 5 bases from J; junction bases left unmatched: 9. The CDR3 covers 15 residues. CDR1 is SGHNT, CDR2 YYREEE, per germline (reference sequence). CDR3 sequence (DNA): TGTGCCAGCAGCCAAGGACAGGGGCTGAGCGAGACCCAGTACTTC. Amino acid sequence: CASSQGQGLSETQYF.

The table lists this clonotype with a count of one. This sequence joins TRBV9 and TRBJ2-1; D gene uncertain. The CDR3 sequence is 15 residues long. Deletions cut 3 bases from V and 6 bases from J, with 16 bases between. The germline gives CDR1 SGDLS, CDR2 YYNGEE. The CDR3, as DNA: TGTGCCAGCAGCGAGAATCTTTGGGATCCCAATGAGCAGTTCTTC. Protein product: CASSENLWDPNEQFF.

The table lists this clonotype with a few counts. The rearrangement joins TRBV12-3 or TRBV12-4 to TRBJ2-3; D is ambiguous. The CDR3 covers 12 residues. Between the trimmed V and J ends, which lost 3 bases and 5 bases, there was a span of 6 bases. The CDR3 DNA reads as TGTGCCAGCAGTTTCTGGGGAGATACGCAGTATTTT. This codes for CASSFWGDTQYF.

The V gene is TRBV13, the J gene TRBJ2-1; D ambiguous. CDR3 length: 13 amino acids. Germline CDR1 reads PRHDT; CDR2 reads FYEKMQ (reference sequence). The V gene lost 5 bases and the J gene lost 6 bases, with 11 bases spanning the gap. The CDR3 is CASSLRTINEQFF. The CDR3 DNA reads TGTGCCAGCAGCCTTCGGACGATCAATGAGCAGTTCTTC. Full variable domain (remainder filled in from reference TRBV13 and TRBJ2-1): AAGVIQSPRHLIKEKRETATLKCYPIPRHDTVYWYQQGPGQDPQFLISFYEKMQSDKGSIPDRFSAQQFSDYHSELNMSSLELGDSALYFCASSLRTINEQFFGPGTRLTVL.

The V call is TRBV13, the J call TRBJ2-1; D unclear. Trimming stripped 1 base from V and 1 base from J, with 5 bases between. The CDR3 runs to 14 residues. Germline CDR1 and CDR2: PRHDT and FYEKMQ (reference sequence). The CDR3 here is CASSLAVSYNEQFF. In DNA form, the CDR3 reads TGTGCCAGCAGCTTAGCCGTATCCTACAATGAGCAGTTCTTC.

This clonotype occurred a few times. The chain uses TRBV9 and TRBJ2-5; D possibly uses TRBD1 or TRBD2 (5 bases each). This CDR3 has 15 amino acids. The germline V and J ends were trimmed by 0 bases and 6 bases, with 15 bases remaining between them. CDR1 is SGDLS, CDR2 YYNGEE, per germline. The CDR3 DNA is TGTGCCAGCAGCGTAGGAGGGGCCGTCGGACAGACCCAGTACTTC. Protein: CASSVGGAVGQTQYF.

There are a few counts of this clonotype. The chain couples TRBV20-1 to TRBJ1-1; no clear D gene. The V end was cut by 2 bases, the J end by 11 bases, with 15 bases between. The CDR3 covers 12 residues. Per germline, CDR1 DFQATT and CDR2 SNEGSKA (reference sequence). CDR3 residues: CSARPAYRMAFF. DNA of the CDR3: TGCAGTGCTAGACCGGCTTATCGGATGGCTTTCTTT.